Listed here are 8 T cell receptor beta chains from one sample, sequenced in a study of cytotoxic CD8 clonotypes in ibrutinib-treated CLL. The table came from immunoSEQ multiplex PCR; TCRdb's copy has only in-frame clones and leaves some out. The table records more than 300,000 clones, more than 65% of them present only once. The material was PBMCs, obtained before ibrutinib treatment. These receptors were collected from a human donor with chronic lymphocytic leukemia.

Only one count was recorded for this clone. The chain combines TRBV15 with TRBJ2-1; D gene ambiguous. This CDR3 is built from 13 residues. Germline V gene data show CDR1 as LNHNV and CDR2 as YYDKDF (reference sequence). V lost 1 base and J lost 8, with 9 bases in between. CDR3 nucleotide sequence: TGTGCCACCAGCAGAGCCTCTCCTTATGAGCAGTTCTTC. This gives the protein CATSRASPYEQFF.

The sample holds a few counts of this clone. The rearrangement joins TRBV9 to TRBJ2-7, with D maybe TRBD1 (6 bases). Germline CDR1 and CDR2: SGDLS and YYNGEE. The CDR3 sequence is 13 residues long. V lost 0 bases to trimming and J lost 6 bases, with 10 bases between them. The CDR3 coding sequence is TGTGCCAGCAGCGTAGATCAGGGGCGCGAGCAGTACTTC. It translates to CASSVDQGREQYF. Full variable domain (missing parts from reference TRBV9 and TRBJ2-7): DSGVTQTPKHLITATGQRVTLRCSPRSGDLSVYWYQQSLDQGLQFLIQYYNGEERAKGNILERFSAQQFPDLHSELNLSSLELGDSALYFCASSVDQGREQYFGPGTRLTVT.

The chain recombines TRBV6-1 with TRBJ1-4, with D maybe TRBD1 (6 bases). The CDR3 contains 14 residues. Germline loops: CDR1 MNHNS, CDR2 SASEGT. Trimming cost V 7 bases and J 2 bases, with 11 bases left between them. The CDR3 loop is CASNPGGTNEKLFF. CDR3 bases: TGTGCCAGCAACCCGGGGGGCACTAATGAAAAACTGTTTTTT.

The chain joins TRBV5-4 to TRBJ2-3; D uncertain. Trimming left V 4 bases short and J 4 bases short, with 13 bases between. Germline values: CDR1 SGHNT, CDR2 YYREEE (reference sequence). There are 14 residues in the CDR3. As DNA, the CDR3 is TGTGCCAGCAGCCCGTCGCTGGGCGCAGATACGCAGTATTTT. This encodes CASSPSLGADTQYF.

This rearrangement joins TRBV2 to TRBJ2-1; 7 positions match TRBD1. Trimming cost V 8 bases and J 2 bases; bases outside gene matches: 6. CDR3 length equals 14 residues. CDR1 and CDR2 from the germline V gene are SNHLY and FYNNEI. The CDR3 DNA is TGTGCCAGCCTCGCAGGGACAGCCTACAATGAGCAGTTCTTC. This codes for CASLAGTAYNEQFF.

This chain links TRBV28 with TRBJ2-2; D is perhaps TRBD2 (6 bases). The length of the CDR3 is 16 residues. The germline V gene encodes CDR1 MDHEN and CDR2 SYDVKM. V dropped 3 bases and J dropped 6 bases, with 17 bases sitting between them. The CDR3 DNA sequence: TGTGCCAGCAGTTTTTTGTCCGGGAGAAAGTCCGGGGAGCTGTTTTTT. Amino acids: CASSFLSGRKSGELFF.

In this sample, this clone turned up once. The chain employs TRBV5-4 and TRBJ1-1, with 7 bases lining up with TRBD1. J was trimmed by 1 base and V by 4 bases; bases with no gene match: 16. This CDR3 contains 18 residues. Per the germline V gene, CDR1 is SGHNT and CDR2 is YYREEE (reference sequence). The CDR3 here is CASSKDRQGHTRNTEAFF. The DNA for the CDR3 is TGTGCCAGCAGCAAGGATCGACAGGGCCACACCAGGAACACTGAAGCTTTCTTT.

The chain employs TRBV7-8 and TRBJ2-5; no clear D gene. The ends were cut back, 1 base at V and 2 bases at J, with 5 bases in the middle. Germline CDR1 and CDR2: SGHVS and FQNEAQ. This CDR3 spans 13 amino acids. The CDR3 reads CASSLDWQETQYF. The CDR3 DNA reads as TGTGCCAGCAGCTTAGACTGGCAAGAGACCCAGTACTTC.